This T cell receptor (beta chain) was captured in a study of long-term antiretroviral therapy in people with HIV. Regarding the study as a whole: Repertoires in HIV (unlike those of controls) had narrower CDR3 length ranges. Older ART regimens were possibly in use when the blood was collected between the mid-2000s and the late 2010s.

Regarding this clone: Its antigen is as yet unknown.

No fewer than two post-ART and no fewer than one pre-ART PBMC samples existed for each donor. Researchers report immunoSEQ v3.0 was run at survey level. Sequencing used immunoSEQ multiplex PCR; TCRdb keeps in-frame clones, though not all of them. The repertoire holds about 28,000 clones, with 90% to 95% as singletons. Source: unsorted PBMCs, taken 6 to 6.5 years after starting antiretroviral therapy. The source is a man aged 25-45 years with HIV.

The CDR3 here is CASSYGGESSGNTIYF. The CDR3 bases are TGTGCCAGCAGTTATGGAGGGGAGAGCTCTGGAAACACCATATATTTT. The chain combines TRBV6-6 with TRBJ1-3; possibly TRBD1 for D (5 bases). This CDR3 is 16 amino acids long. Germline lookup yields CDR1 MNHNY and CDR2 SVGAGI (reference sequence). With 3 bases removed from V and 0 bases from J, the gap between germline ends came to 12 bases.